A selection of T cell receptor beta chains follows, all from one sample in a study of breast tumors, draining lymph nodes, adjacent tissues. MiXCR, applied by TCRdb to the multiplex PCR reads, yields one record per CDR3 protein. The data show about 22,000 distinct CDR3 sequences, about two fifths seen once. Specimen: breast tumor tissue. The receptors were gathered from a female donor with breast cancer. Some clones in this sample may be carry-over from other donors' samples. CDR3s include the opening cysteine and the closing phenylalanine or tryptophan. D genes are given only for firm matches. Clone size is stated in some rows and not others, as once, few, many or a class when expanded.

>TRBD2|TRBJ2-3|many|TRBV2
CASSEYPGGPADTQYF
TGTGCCAGCAGTGAATACCCGGGGGGGCCAGCAGATACGCAGTATTTT
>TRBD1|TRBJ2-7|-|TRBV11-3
CASTKTGDRGPNNEQYF
TGTGCCAGCACCAAGACAGGGGATAGGGGCCCCAATAACGAGCAGTACTTC
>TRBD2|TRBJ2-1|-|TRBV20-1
CSARALSGREQFF
TGCAGTGCTAGAGCTCTGAGCGGGAGGGAGCAGTTCTTC
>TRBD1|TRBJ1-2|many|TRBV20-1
CSARTGSYSNYGYTF
TGCAGTGCTAGGACAGGGTCGTACAGTAACTATGGCTACACCTTC
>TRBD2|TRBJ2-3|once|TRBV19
CASSIAGGLSDTQYF
TGTGCCAGTAGTATAGCGGGAGGGCTTTCAGATACGCAGTATTTT
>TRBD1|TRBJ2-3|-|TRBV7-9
CASSLGKATGATDTQYF
TGTGCCAGCAGCTTAGGGAAGGCGACAGGGGCCACAGATACGCAGTATTTT
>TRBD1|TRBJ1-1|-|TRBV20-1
CSARQTGVGTEAFF
TGCAGTGCTAGACAGACAGGGGTAGGCACTGAAGCTTTCTTT
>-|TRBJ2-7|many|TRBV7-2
CASSLGGVLYEQYF
TGTGCCAGCAGCTTAGGGGGGGTGCTATACGAGCAGTACTTC
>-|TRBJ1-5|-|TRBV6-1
CASSDRSGPTPQHF
TGTGCCAGCAGTGATCGCTCGGGACCTACGCCCCAGCATTTT
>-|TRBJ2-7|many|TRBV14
CASSPTGLGGEQYF
TGTGCCAGCAGCCCTACGGGATTAGGAGGCGAGCAGTACTTC
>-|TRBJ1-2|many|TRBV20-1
CSARDPYKPYGYTF
TGCAGTGCTAGAGACCCCTACAAACCGTATGGCTACACCTTC
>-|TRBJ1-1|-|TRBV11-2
CASSLVAANTEAFF
TGTGCCAGCAGCTTAGTGGCAGCCAACACTGAAGCTTTCTTT
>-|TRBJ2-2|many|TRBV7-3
CASSPHVDSLVSDTGELFF
TGTGCCAGCAGCCCTCACGTTGATAGCTTAGTGTCGGACACCGGGGAGCTGTTTTTT
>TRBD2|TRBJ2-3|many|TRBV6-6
CASRGASGATDTQYF
TGTGCCAGCAGAGGGGCGAGCGGGGCCACAGATACGCAGTATTTT
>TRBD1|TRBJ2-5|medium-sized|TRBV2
CASEGATGWQETQYF
TGTGCCAGCGAAGGGGCGACAGGGTGGCAAGAGACCCAGTACTTC
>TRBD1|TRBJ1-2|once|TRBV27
CASSLGTGAGYTF
TGTGCCAGCAGTTTAGGGACAGGGGCTGGCTACACCTTC
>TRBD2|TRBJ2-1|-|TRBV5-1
CASSLPPAGGRNEQFF
TGCGCCAGCAGCTTACCACCAGCGGGAGGCCGTAATGAGCAGTTCTTC
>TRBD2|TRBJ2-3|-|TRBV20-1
CSASQASGRSDTQYF
TGCAGTGCTAGTCAGGCTAGCGGGAGATCAGATACGCAGTATTTT
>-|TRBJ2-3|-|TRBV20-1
CSAQGITDTQYF
TGCAGTGCGCAAGGGATTACAGATACGCAGTATTTT
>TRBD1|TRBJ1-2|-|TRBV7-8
CASSRAQGWSCYTF
TGTGCCAGCAGCCGAGCACAGGGGTGGAGTTGCTACACCTTC
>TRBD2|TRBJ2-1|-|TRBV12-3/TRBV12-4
CASSFLAGGGQEQFF
TGTGCCAGCAGTTTCCTAGCGGGAGGGGGGCAAGAGCAGTTCTTC
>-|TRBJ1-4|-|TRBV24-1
CATSDAGTADEKLFF
TGTGCCACCAGTGATGCCGGGACCGCAGATGAAAAACTGTTTTTT
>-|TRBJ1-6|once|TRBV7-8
CASRTDRLNSPLHF
TGTGCCAGCAGGACAGACAGGTTGAATTCACCCCTCCACTTT
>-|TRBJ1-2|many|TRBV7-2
CASSLGPGNRYGYTF
TGTGCCAGCAGCTTAGGGCCCGGGAACCGCTATGGCTACACCTTC
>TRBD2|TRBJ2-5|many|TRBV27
CACSGREETQYF
TGTGCCTGTAGCGGGAGAGAAGAGACCCAGTACTTC
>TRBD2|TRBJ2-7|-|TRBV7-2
CASSLAPASGYEQYF
TGTGCCAGCAGCTTAGCTCCGGCTAGCGGTTACGAGCAGTACTTC
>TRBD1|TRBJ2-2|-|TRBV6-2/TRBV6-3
CASSFGTAAGELFF
TGTGCCAGCAGCTTCGGGACAGCGGCCGGGGAGCTGTTTTTT
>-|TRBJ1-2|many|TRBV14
CASSKTGLQGGYTF
TGTGCCAGCAGCAAGACAGGTCTCCAGGGCGGCTACACCTTC
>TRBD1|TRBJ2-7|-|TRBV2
CASSKTGLTYEQYF
TGTGCCAGCAGTAAGACAGGGTTGACGTACGAGCAGTACTTC
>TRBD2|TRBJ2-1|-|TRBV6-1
CASSEWLAGVNEQFF
TGTGCCAGCAGTGAGTGGCTAGCGGGGGTTAATGAGCAGTTCTTC
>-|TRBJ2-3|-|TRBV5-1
CASSLGQGGATDTQYF
TGCGCCAGCAGCTTGGGGCAGGGGGGCGCCACAGATACGCAGTATTTT
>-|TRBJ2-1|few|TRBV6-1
CAIRGDSYYNEQFF
TGTGCCATCAGGGGGGACAGCTATTACAATGAGCAGTTCTTC
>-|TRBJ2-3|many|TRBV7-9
CASSLVPSTDTQYF
TGTGCCAGCAGCTTAGTCCCTAGTACAGATACGCAGTATTTT
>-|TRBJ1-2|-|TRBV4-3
CASSRTPGANYGYTF
TGCGCCAGCAGCCGAACGCCGGGAGCTAACTATGGCTACACCTTC
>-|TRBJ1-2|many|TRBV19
CASSTRTVPNYGYTF
TGTGCCAGTAGTACAAGGACAGTCCCTAACTATGGCTACACCTTC
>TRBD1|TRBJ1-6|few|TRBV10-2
CASSDETGGSSPLHF
TGCGCCAGCAGTGACGAGACAGGGGGCAGTTCACCCCTCCACTTT
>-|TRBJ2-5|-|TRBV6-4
CASSYTHGAGETQYF
TGTGCCAGCAGTTACACCCACGGGGCCGGAGAGACCCAGTACTTC
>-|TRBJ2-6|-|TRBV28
CASSSIRDTSGANVLTF
TGTGCCAGCAGTTCAATCCGGGACACCTCTGGGGCCAACGTCCTGACTTTC
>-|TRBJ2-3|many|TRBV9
CASSVRHSSTDTQYF
TGTGCCAGCAGCGTACGTCACTCTAGCACAGATACGCAGTATTTT
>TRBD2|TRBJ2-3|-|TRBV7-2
CASSPDLAGGTDTQYF
TGTGCCAGCAGCCCTGACCTAGCGGGGGGGACAGATACGCAGTATTTT
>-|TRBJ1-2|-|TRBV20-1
CSGGSGAQGGYTF
TGCAGTGGCGGATCAGGGGCGCAGGGCGGCTACACCTTC
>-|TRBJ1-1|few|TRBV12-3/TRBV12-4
CASSSRQQEAFF
TGTGCCAGCAGTTCCCGACAGCAAGAAGCTTTCTTT
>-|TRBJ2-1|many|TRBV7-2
CASSLVGGVFF
TGTGCCAGCAGCTTGGTGGGCGGGGTGTTCTTC
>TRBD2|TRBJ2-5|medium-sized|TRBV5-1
CASSLAGSGRVEETQYF
TGCGCCAGCAGCTTGGCGGGTAGCGGGAGGGTCGAAGAGACCCAGTACTTC
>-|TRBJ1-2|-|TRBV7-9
CASSLGRNGYTF
TGTGCCAGCAGCTTAGGTCGCAACGGCTACACCTTC
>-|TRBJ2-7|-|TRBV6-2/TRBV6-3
CASSHSGYEQYF
TGTGCCAGCAGTCACTCAGGATACGAGCAGTACTTC
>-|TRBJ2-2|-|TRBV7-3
CASSLMGAANTGELFF
TGTGCCAGCAGCTTAATGGGGGCAGCGAACACCGGGGAGCTGTTTTTT
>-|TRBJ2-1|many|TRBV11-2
CASSFAGTGNYNEQFF
TGTGCCAGCAGCTTCGCCGGGACTGGGAACTACAATGAGCAGTTCTTC
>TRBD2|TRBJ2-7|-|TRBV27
CASRPTWGLADDEQYF
TGTGCCAGCAGACCTACATGGGGACTAGCGGATGACGAGCAGTACTTC